The present TCR beta chain was sequenced within a study of cytomegalovirus exposure and HLA in healthy donors. Overall study: A later analysis reported the approximately 120 validation repertoires used the same platform as the 550 to 800 first-cohort repertoires.

General observations from the study: Clusters of TCRs from the first cohort tended to co-occur in the roughly 120 validation repertoires (as a later analysis found). Altogether, 170 or so TCR beta chains were recorded as cytomegalovirus-associated.

Points on this clone: Its antigen is still unknown.

TCRdb's copy holds only in-frame clones and misses some; the assay was immunoSEQ multiplex PCR. The profile shows tens of thousands of clones, about 89% of them singletons. It was the approximately 110-subject validation cohort, separate from the roughly 700-subject first cohort, to which the donors belonged. This TCR came from a woman younger than 30 in good health and CMV-seronegative. Sequencing was done on a sample of PBMCs.

CDR3 bases: TGTGCCAGCAGCGGCGGAGAGGGGGAGGGTTTCTTT. It is translated as CASSGGEGEGFF. V gene TRBV7-9 combines with J gene TRBJ1-1, with a tentative D call TRBD1 (6 bases). CDR1 SEHNR and CDR2 FQNEAQ come from the germline V gene (reference sequence). V was cut by 5 bases and J by 13 bases, with 17 bases left in between. This CDR3 comprises 12 residues.